Below are 13 T cell receptor beta chains sequenced from a single sample in a study of cytomegalovirus exposure and HLA in healthy donors. Primers: 60 Vbeta forward and 13 Jbeta reverse. Assay used: immunoSEQ multiplex PCR; TCRdb lists only in-frame clones, some missing. Of 200,000 or so clones in the sample, roughly 80% were seen once. The sequenced sample was PBMCs. These receptor sequences come from a girl aged 2 to 9 in good health and CMV-seronegative.

The chain couples TRBV7-2 to TRBJ1-2, with D possibly being TRBD1 (5 bases). This CDR3 region has 14 residues. The V end was cut by 5 bases, the J end by 3 bases, with 13 bases between. The germline V gene has CDR1 SGHTA and CDR2 FQGNSA. CDR3 nucleotide sequence: TGTGCCAGCAGCAGCGACCCGGGGGACTATGGCTACACCTTC. Encoded protein: CASSSDPGDYGYTF.

V gene TRBV19 combines with J gene TRBJ1-5; TRBD1 is a possible D gene (5 bases). Deletions cut 8 bases from V and 2 bases from J, with 10 bases between. Germline CDR1 is LNHDA and CDR2 is SQIVND (reference sequence). CDR3 length: 13 amino acids. The CDR3 sequence is CASCGRGNQPQHF. CDR3 nucleotide sequence: TGTGCCAGTTGTGGCAGGGGCAATCAGCCCCAGCATTTT.

The chain links TRBV23-1 to TRBJ2-5, with D tentatively TRBD1 (6 bases). TRBV23-1 is an ORF; its function is uncertain. This CDR3 comprises 18 residues. V was cut by 2 bases and J by 0 bases, with 19 bases left in between. DNA for the CDR3: TGCGCCAGCAGTCAAAATCGGGACACTTTAAAGTACCAAGAGACCCAGTACTTC. Its protein product is CASSQNRDTLKYQETQYF.

This clone was seen more than once but under ten times. The CDR3 region is CASSPPRPQHF. The CDR3 nucleotides are TGTGCCAGCTCACCACCCCGGCCCCAGCATTTT. V is TRBV18 and J is TRBJ1-5; D is uncertain. The CDR3 consists of 11 residues. The V and J ends lost 0 bases and 9 bases respectively, with 3 bases between them. CDR1 is KGHSH and CDR2 is LQKENI in the germline V gene.

This clone was seen a handful of times. The genes are TRBV13 and TRBJ2-7, with TRBD1 identical over 8 bases. The J segment lost 4 bases and the V segment lost 5 bases, leaving 1 base of the junction unmatched. Germline V gives CDR1 PRHDT, CDR2 FYEKMQ (reference sequence). The CDR3 sequence is 12 residues long. The CDR3 sequence is CASSRTGYEQYF. CDR3 nucleotide sequence: TGTGCCAGCAGCCGGACAGGGTACGAGCAGTACTTC.

The chain carries TRBV19 and TRBJ2-1; 7 bases agree with TRBD2. J was trimmed by 7 bases and V by 6 bases; bases with no gene match: 12. The length of the CDR3 is 15 residues. Looked up from germline, CDR1 is LNHDA and CDR2 is SQIVND (reference sequence). CDR3 DNA: TGTGCCAGTAGGCCATCGAAGACTAGCCGGAATGAGCAGTTCTTC. Protein sequence: CASRPSKTSRNEQFF.

This chain uses TRBV6-1 with TRBJ1-5, with TRBD1 matching over 7 bases. This CDR3 comprises 13 residues. Germline CDR1 MNHNS, CDR2 SASEGT. V trimming: 7 bases; J trimming: 4 bases; junction bases outside the gene matches: 4. DNA for the CDR3: TGTGCCAGCACCGGGACAGATAATCAGCCCCAGCATTTT. Protein sequence: CASTGTDNQPQHF.

This clone occurred a few times. The chain employs TRBV9 and TRBJ1-1; 11 positions match TRBD1. Looked up from germline, CDR1 is SGDLS and CDR2 is YYNGEE. J lost 5 bases, V lost 4 bases, and 4 bases had no gene match. CDR3 length: 14 amino acids. The CDR3 DNA follows: TGTGCCAGCAGCCCCCGGGACAGGGGGACTGAAGCTTTCTTT. It encodes CASSPRDRGTEAFF.

The chain is built from TRBV18 and TRBJ2-3; 7 bases fit TRBD2. Trimming cost V 5 bases and J 4 bases; bases outside gene matches: 12. CDR1 KGHSH and CDR2 LQKENI come from the germline V gene. This CDR3 is 16 amino acids long. DNA for the CDR3: TGTGCCAGCTCAAGGGAGGGCTTACGGATTGCAGATACGCAGTATTTT. Protein sequence: CASSREGLRIADTQYF.

The J gene is TRBJ1-4, the V gene TRBV15, with a possible D match to TRBD1 (6 bases). From germline, CDR1 is LNHNV and CDR2 YYDKDF (reference sequence). V was trimmed by 5 bases and J by 8 bases, leaving 18 bases between them. The CDR3 length is 15 residues. The CDR3 coding sequence is TGTGCCACCAGCGAGAAGTCAGGGGTAGGGGAAAAACTGTTTTTT. Translated, it gives CATSEKSGVGEKLFF.

This rearrangement joins TRBV27 to TRBJ2-7, with TRBD1 matching over 7 bases. Germline V gives CDR1 MNHEY, CDR2 SMNVEV (reference sequence). CDR3 length: 17 amino acids. V shed 2 bases and J 0 bases; nucleotides not matched to a gene: 10. The CDR3 spells CASSLLSNRGSSYEQYF. In nucleotides, the CDR3 is TGTGCCAGCAGTTTACTTTCCAACAGGGGAAGCTCCTACGAGCAGTACTTC.

V and J are TRBV7-9 and TRBJ1-1; D possibly corresponds to TRBD1 (5 bases). The CDR3 loop spans 17 amino acids. V was cut by 0 bases and J by 2 bases, with 16 bases left in between. In germline, CDR1 is SEHNR, CDR2 FQNEAQ (reference sequence). The CDR3 bases are TGTGCCAGCAGCTTAGCGTGGCCAGGGCTTTCCAACACTGAAGCTTTCTTT. This encodes CASSLAWPGLSNTEAFF.

V usage is TRBV6-6 and J usage is TRBJ2-7, with 9 bases lining up with TRBD1. With 5 bases clipped from V and 4 bases from J, the junction kept 12 bases outside the gene matches. Germline V gives CDR1 MNHNY, CDR2 SVGAGI (reference sequence). The CDR3 consists of 16 residues. CDR3 amino acids: CASSRTKQGAAYEQYF. CDR3 nucleotide sequence: TGTGCCAGCAGTAGAACGAAACAGGGGGCGGCGTACGAGCAGTACTTC.